The 24 T cell receptor beta chains below were found in one sample sequenced in a study of identical twins. TCRdb fed the 5' RACE reads into MiXCR, producing one record per CDR3 protein. The sample shows around 300,000 distinct CDR3 sequences, about 8.9% of them seen only once. These data are also associated with another study on yellow fever vaccine responses in identical twins.

The sequencing sample was made of memory (CD45RO+) T cells sorted from blood. Receptors were obtained from a woman in her late teens or twenties in good health.

The chain couples TRBV20-1 to TRBJ2-1, with 7 bases lining up with TRBD1. Per germline, CDR1 DFQATT and CDR2 SNEGSKA (reference sequence). The CDR3 runs 13 residues. V trimming: 6 bases; J trimming: 3 bases; junction bases outside the gene matches: 5. The CDR3 here is CSAPGQLYNEQFF. CDR3 DNA sequence: TGCAGTGCGCCGGGACAGCTCTACAATGAGCAGTTCTTC.

This clonotype was counted at least ten times. J is TRBJ1-5 and V is TRBV15; tentative D call: TRBD1 (6 bases). The CDR3 sequence is 17 residues long. Trimming took off 4 bases at V and 4 bases at J, with 20 bases between the two ends. The germline gives CDR1 LNHNV, CDR2 YYDKDF (reference sequence). The CDR3 loop is CATSKQAGTSKNQPQHF. CDR3 nucleotides: TGTGCCACCAGCAAACAAGCCGGGACATCCAAGAATCAGCCCCAGCATTTT.

This clonotype was counted at least ten times. The gene calls are TRBV2 and TRBJ2-1, with TRBD1 matching 10 bases. The V gene end was trimmed by 6 bases and the J gene end by 3 bases; junction bases not matched to a gene: 14. Germline CDR1 and CDR2: SNHLY and FYNNEI. The CDR3 runs 18 residues. CDR3 sequence reads: CASSGITAGQGYYNEQFF. In DNA form, the CDR3 reads TGTGCCAGCAGCGGGATAACGGCGGGACAGGGGTACTACAATGAGCAGTTCTTC. The whole variable domain, filled in from reference TRBV2 and TRBJ2-1, reads EPEVTQTPSHQVTQMGQEVILRCVPISNHLYFYWYRQILGQKVEFLVSFYNNEISEKSEIFDDQFSVERPDGSNFTLKIRSTKLEDSAMYFCASSGITAGQGYYNEQFFGPGTRLTVL.

The chain joins TRBV7-9 to TRBJ2-5; 14 positions agree with TRBD2. The CDR3 covers 16 residues. In germline, CDR1 is SEHNR, CDR2 FQNEAQ (reference sequence). V trimming: 5 bases; J trimming: 2 bases; junction bases outside the gene matches: 4. CDR3 in amino acids: CASSQGLAGEQETQYF. CDR3 in DNA: TGTGCCAGCAGCCAGGGACTAGCGGGGGAACAAGAGACCCAGTACTTC.

There are a few counts of this clonotype. The chain joins TRBV27 to TRBJ2-2; 8 nucleotides line up with TRBD2. Germline V lookup: CDR1 MNHEY, CDR2 SMNVEV (reference sequence). Germline trimming cut 7 bases from V and 5 bases from J; bases unmatched to any gene: 12. This CDR3 region has 16 residues. CDR3 nucleotides: TGTGCCAGCACCCCCTATGGGACTAGTCGGACCGGGGAGCTGTTTTTT. This sequence encodes CASTPYGTSRTGELFF.

This clonotype has at least ten counts. The V and J genes are TRBV11-2 and TRBJ1-1; no reliable D call. The CDR3 sequence is 14 residues long. Germline V gives CDR1 SGHAT, CDR2 FQNNGV. Trimming pared 4 bases from V and 1 base from J, leaving 10 bases between. The CDR3 bases are TGTGCCAGCAGCTCTCTTACGGGGAACACTGAAGCTTTCTTT. This translates into CASSSLTGNTEAFF.

There are many counts of this clonotype. J is TRBJ2-7 and V is TRBV5-1, with 10 bases that match TRBD1. V shed 4 bases, J shed 1 base, and the junction held 8 bases outside the gene matches. Germline values: CDR1 SGHRS, CDR2 YFSETQ. The CDR3 is 16 amino acids. The CDR3 DNA sequence: TGCGCCAGCAGCCACCGGACAGGGGGGGGTTCCTACGAGCAGTACGTC. Translated, it gives CASSHRTGGGSYEQYV.

This clonotype was seen many times. The J gene is TRBJ2-1, the V gene TRBV7-9, with TRBD1 identical over 8 bases. V gave up 2 bases and J gave up 10 bases; unmatched junction bases: 4. Germline CDR1 SEHNR, CDR2 FQNEAQ (reference sequence). This CDR3 region has 13 residues. The CDR3 bases are TGTGCCAGCAGCTTACAGGGGGCCGGGGAGCAGTTCTTC. Protein sequence: CASSLQGAGEQFF.

CDR3 coding DNA: TGTGCCAGCAGCTTAGAAGAGCAGAACACTGAAGCTTTCTTT. It encodes CASSLEEQNTEAFF. The rearrangement joins TRBV11-2 to TRBJ1-1; no firm D call. This CDR3 has 14 amino acids. CDR1 SGHAT and CDR2 FQNNGV come from the germline V gene. Trimming shortened V by 0 bases and J by 1 base, and 6 bases separated the two germline ends.

This clonotype was seen ten or more times. The V and J genes are TRBV5-1 and TRBJ1-2; 9 bases agree with TRBD1. Germline V gene data show CDR1 as SGHRS and CDR2 as YFSETQ. This CDR3 is 17 amino acids long. With 5 bases clipped from V and 4 bases from J, the junction kept 15 bases outside the gene matches. The CDR3 loop is CASRGSGTGIGAYGYTF. In DNA form, the CDR3 reads TGCGCCAGCAGGGGGTCCGGGACAGGGATCGGAGCCTATGGCTACACCTTC.

CDR3 coding DNA: TGTGCCTTGGAGGGCGGGGACAGCAGCTCTGGGGCCAACGTCCTGACTTTC. Translating it yields CALEGGDSSSGANVLTF. The chain has TRBV10-3 and TRBJ2-6; tentative D call: TRBD1 (7 bases). The CDR3 spans 17 residues. The V and J ends lost 11 bases and 0 bases respectively, with 20 bases between them. Germline V gene lookup returns CDR1 ENHRY and CDR2 SYGVKD.

This clonotype showed up just a few times. This sequence joins TRBV6-2 or TRBV6-3 and TRBJ2-2; D call uncertain. This CDR3 is 13 amino acids long. V was pared by 6 bases and J by 6 bases, with 11 bases between. CDR1 is MNHEY, CDR2 SVGEGT, per germline. CDR3 loop: CASSSTVAGELFF. The CDR3 DNA reads as TGTGCCAGCAGCAGCACAGTTGCCGGGGAGCTGTTTTTT.

This clonotype was counted between two and nine times. The chain employs TRBV6-1 and TRBJ1-5; D not certain. The CDR3 runs 16 residues. The germline V and J ends were trimmed by 2 bases and 0 bases, with 11 bases remaining between them. In germline, CDR1 is MNHNS, CDR2 SASEGT. CDR3 region: CASSERPGYSNQPQHF. CDR3 coding DNA: TGTGCCAGCAGTGAAAGACCAGGTTATAGCAATCAGCCCCAGCATTTT.

The chain employs TRBV5-6 and TRBJ2-3; 10 bases align to TRBD2. Germline loops: CDR1 SGHDT, CDR2 YYEEEE. V was clipped by 0 bases and J by 2 bases; unmatched bases: 6. This CDR3 comprises 17 residues. Here the CDR3 reads CASSLVSSGGDTDTQYF. As DNA, the CDR3 is TGTGCCAGCAGCTTGGTATCCAGCGGGGGGGACACAGATACGCAGTATTTT.

The chain recombines TRBV3-1 with TRBJ2-7; D is possibly TRBD2 (6 bases). CDR1 is LGHDT, CDR2 YNNKEL, per germline (reference sequence). This CDR3 has 14 residues. Between the trimmed V and J ends, which lost 1 base and 3 bases, there was a span of 10 bases. The CDR3 sequence: CASSQGHGGYEQYF. CDR3 nucleotide sequence: TGTGCCAGCAGCCAAGGACACGGGGGCTACGAGCAGTACTTC.

This clonotype was recorded a few times. This sequence joins TRBV28 and TRBJ2-7; D uncertain. Germline CDR1 is MDHEN and CDR2 is SYDVKM. The CDR3 has 12 amino acids. The V end lost 7 bases, the J end lost 0 bases, and 7 bases lay between the germline ends. The CDR3 sequence is CASNGYSYEQYF. CDR3 DNA sequence: TGTGCCAGCAACGGGTACTCCTACGAGCAGTACTTC. Filled out from reference TRBV28 and TRBJ2-7, the complete variable domain reads DVKVTQSSRYLVKRTGEKVFLECVQDMDHENMFWYRQDPGLGLRLIYFSYDVKMKEKGDIPEGYSVSREKKERFSLILESASTNQTSMYLCASNGYSYEQYFGPGTRLTVT.

This clonotype was recorded a few times. The V and J genes are TRBV20-1 and TRBJ2-3; possibly TRBD2 for D (5 bases). V lost 6 bases and J 6 bases, leaving 10 bases between the germline ends. Germline loops: CDR1 DFQATT, CDR2 SNEGSKA (reference sequence). CDR3 length: 11 residues. This CDR3 reads CSALVSDTQYF. Here the CDR3 DNA reads TGCAGTGCACTAGTTTCGGATACGCAGTATTTT.

This clonotype was seen only a few times. The J gene is TRBJ2-7, the V gene TRBV5-5; D is undetermined. Trimming removed 0 bases from V and 1 base from J, with 11 bases in between. CDR3 length: 15 amino acids. The V gene's germline CDR1 is SGHKS and CDR2 YYEKEE (reference sequence). The CDR3 loop is CASSLAIGRSYEQYF. CDR3 sequence (DNA): TGTGCCAGCAGCTTGGCAATAGGACGGTCCTACGAGCAGTACTTC.

This clonotype was detected ten times or more. V gene TRBV11-3 combines with J gene TRBJ2-5, with 13 bases lining up with TRBD2. In germline, CDR1 is SGHNT, CDR2 YENEEA. V dropped 1 base and J dropped 5; count of bases not matched to a gene: 10. This CDR3 spans 18 amino acids. The CDR3: CASSLALWTSGSLETQYF. Written as DNA, the CDR3 is TGTGCCAGCAGCTTAGCTCTCTGGACTAGCGGGAGTCTTGAGACCCAGTACTTC.

Ten or more counts support this clonotype. This chain uses TRBV6-4 with TRBJ2-3; the match to TRBD2 covers 8 bases. The germline gives CDR1 MRHNA, CDR2 SNTAGT. V lost 5 bases to trimming and J lost 3 bases; unmatched junction nucleotides: 4. The CDR3 length is 14 residues. The CDR3 nucleotides are TGTGCCAGCAGTAGCGGGAGAGGGACAGATACGCAGTATTTT. Translated: CASSSGRGTDTQYF.

Only a few counts were recorded for this clonotype. The J gene is TRBJ2-1, the V gene TRBV6-4, with TRBD1 matching 7 bases. The CDR3 is made up of 14 amino acids. Germline CDR1 and CDR2: MRHNA and SNTAGT. V gave up 6 bases and J gave up 6 bases; unmatched junction bases: 8. CDR3 sequence reads: CASSTGTDLNEQFF. The CDR3 DNA is TGTGCCAGCAGCACAGGGACAGATCTCAATGAGCAGTTCTTC.

This clonotype was detected a few times. The chain couples TRBV19 to TRBJ2-7, with a tentative D call TRBD1 (6 bases). The length of the CDR3 is 17 residues. The V gene's germline CDR1 is LNHDA and CDR2 SQIVND (reference sequence). The V gene lost 3 bases and the J gene lost 0 bases, with 18 bases spanning the gap. The CDR3 region is CASSMRGLGQTSYEQYF. The CDR3 DNA is TGTGCCAGTAGTATGAGGGGTCTCGGACAGACCTCCTACGAGCAGTACTTC.

The genes are TRBV4-1 and TRBJ2-1; perhaps TRBD2 as D (6 bases). The germline CDR1 and CDR2 sequences are MGHRA and YSYEKL. CDR3 length: 16 residues. The V end was cut by 1 base, the J end by 1 base, with 11 bases between. The CDR3 coding sequence is TGCGCCAGCAGCCAAGGGGTAGCGGTGTCCTACAATGAGCAGTTCTTC. Its protein is CASSQGVAVSYNEQFF.

This clonotype was counted between two and nine times. The V and J genes are TRBV4-1 and TRBJ1-3; TRBD1 matches 9 bases. Germline assignment: CDR1 MGHRA and CDR2 YSYEKL. After removal of 0 bases from V and 5 bases from J, the junction contained 11 bases not matched to a gene. This CDR3 contains 18 residues. CDR3 region: CASSQDVYGTGIRNTIYF. CDR3 coding DNA: TGCGCCAGCAGCCAAGATGTCTATGGGACAGGGATTAGAAACACCATATATTTT.